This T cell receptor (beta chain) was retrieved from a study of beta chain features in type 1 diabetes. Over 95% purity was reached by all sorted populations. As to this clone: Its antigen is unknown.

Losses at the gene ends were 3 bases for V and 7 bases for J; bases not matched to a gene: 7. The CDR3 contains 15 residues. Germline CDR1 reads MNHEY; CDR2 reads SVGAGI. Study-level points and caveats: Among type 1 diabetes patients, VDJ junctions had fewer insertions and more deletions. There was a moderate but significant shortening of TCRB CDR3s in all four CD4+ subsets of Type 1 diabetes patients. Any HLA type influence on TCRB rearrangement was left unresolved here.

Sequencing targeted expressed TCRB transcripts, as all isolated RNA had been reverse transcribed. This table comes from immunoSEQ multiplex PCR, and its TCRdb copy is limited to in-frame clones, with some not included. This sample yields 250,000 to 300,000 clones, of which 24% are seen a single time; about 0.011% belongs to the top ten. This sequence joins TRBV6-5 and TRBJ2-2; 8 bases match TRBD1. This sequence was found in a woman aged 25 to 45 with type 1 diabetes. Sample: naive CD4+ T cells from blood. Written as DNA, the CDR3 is TGTGCCAGCAGTTATTTCGACAGGGGATTCGGGGAGCTGTTTTTT. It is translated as CASSYFDRGFGELFF.